This T cell receptor (beta chain) was found in a study of blood T cell repertoires in COVID-19. In the study's own analysis: Amplified reference gene primers provided the basis for estimating nucleated cell counts. Only in-frame clones appear in the TCRdb table, and some are missing; sequencing was by immunoSEQ multiplex PCR. The V and J calls and the clone size are those of that table, but D and trimming were determined from the DNA. The profile covers 90,000 to 120,000 clones, with 88% appearing a single time and under 2.5% taken by the ten largest. The CDR3 is made up of 14 amino acids. V shed 9 bases and J 4 bases; nucleotides not matched to a gene: 9. Germline CDR1 and CDR2: MNHEY and SMNVEV (reference sequence).

Sequencing was performed on peripheral blood. This rearrangement joins TRBV27 to TRBJ1-5, with TRBD1 identical over 7 bases. This TCR was recovered from a human donor in a cohort sampled during active COVID-19. CDR3 in DNA: TGTGCCAGTCGACTACAGGGGCTGAATCAGCCCCAGCATTTT. Translation: CASRLQGLNQPQHF.